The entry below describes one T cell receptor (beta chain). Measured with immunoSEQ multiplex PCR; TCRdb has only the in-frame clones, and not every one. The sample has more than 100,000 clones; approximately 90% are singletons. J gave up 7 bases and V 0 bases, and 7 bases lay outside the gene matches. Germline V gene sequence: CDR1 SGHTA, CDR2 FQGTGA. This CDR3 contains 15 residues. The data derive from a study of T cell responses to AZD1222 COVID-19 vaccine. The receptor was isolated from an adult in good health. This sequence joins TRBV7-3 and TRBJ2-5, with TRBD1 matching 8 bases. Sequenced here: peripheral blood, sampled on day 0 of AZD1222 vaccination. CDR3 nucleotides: TGTGCCAGCAGCTTAACTCAGGGGGCGGCGGGGACCCAGTACTTC. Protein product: CASSLTQGAAGTQYF.